This T cell receptor beta chain was sequenced for a study of blood T cell repertoires in COVID-19. Background on the study: Sites across the United States, Italy and Spain contributed samples from acute and convalescent COVID-19. Sample material is recorded as cDNA or gDNA derived from T cells, B-cell-depleted T cells, or PBMCs.

The CDR3 is 15 amino acids. Losses at the gene ends were 3 bases for V and 6 bases for J; bases not matched to a gene: 9. In germline, CDR1 is LNHDA, CDR2 SQIVND (reference sequence). In the original workflow: Amplification with reference gene primers provided the estimates of nucleated cell counts. The protocol was immunoSEQ multiplex PCR, while the TCRdb copy is restricted to in-frame clones and leaves out a portion. From that table come the V and J calls and clone size; the DNA was used to work out D and trimming. There are under 300,000 clones in the sample; 80% to 90% occur only once, and roughly 1.4% lies in the top ten.

Sequenced input: peripheral blood. The chain links TRBV19 to TRBJ1-1; 8 nucleotides match TRBD1. This clonotype originated in a woman aged 40 to 50 who had recovered from COVID-19. DNA for the CDR3: TGTGCCAGTAGTATTCAGGGGGCCGTTCTCTCTGAAGCTTTCTTT. It is translated as CASSIQGAVLSEAFF. Combining the CDR3 with reference TRBV19 and TRBJ1-1 gives the whole variable domain DGGITQSPKYLFRKEGQNVTLSCEQNLNHDAMYWYRQDPGQGLRLIYYSQIVNDFQKGDIAEGYSVSREKKESFPLTVTSAQKNPTAFYLCASSIQGAVLSEAFFGQGTRLTVV.